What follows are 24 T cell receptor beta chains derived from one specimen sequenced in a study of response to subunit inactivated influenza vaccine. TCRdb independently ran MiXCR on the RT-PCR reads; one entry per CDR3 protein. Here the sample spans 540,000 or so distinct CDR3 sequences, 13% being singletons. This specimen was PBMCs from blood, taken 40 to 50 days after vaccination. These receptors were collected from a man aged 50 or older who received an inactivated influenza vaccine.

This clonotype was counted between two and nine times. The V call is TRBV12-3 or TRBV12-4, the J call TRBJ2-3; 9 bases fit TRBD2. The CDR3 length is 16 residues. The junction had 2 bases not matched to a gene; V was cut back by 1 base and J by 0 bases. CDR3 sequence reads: CASSLDLAGSTDTQYF. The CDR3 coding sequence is TGTGCCAGCAGTTTAGATCTAGCGGGGAGCACAGATACGCAGTATTTT.

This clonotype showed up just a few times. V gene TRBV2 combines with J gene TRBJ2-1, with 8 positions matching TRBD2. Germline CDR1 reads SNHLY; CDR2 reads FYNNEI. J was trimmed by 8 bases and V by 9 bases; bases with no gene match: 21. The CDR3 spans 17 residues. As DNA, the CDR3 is TGTGCCAGTACCCGGGGGGGGGTGATCAGTTCTGGCGATGAGCAGTTCTTC. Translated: CASTRGGVISSGDEQFF.

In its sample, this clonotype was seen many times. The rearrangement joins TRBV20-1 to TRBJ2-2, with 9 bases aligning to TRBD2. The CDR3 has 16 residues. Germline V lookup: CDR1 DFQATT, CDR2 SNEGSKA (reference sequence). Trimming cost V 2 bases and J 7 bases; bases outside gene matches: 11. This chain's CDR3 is CSARHPGTSIIGELFF. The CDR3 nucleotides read TGCAGTGCTAGACACCCTGGGACTAGCATTATCGGGGAGCTGTTTTTT.

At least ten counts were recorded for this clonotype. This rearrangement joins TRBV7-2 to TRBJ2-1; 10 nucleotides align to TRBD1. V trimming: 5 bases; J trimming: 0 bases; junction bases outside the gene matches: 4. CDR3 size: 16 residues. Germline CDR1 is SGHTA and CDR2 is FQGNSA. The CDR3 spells CASSTRTGGSYNEQFF. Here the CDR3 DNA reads TGTGCCAGCAGCACAAGGACAGGGGGCTCCTACAATGAGCAGTTCTTC.

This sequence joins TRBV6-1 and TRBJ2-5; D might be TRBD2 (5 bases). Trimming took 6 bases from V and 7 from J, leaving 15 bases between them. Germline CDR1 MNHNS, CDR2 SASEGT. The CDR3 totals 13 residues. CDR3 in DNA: TGTGCCAGCAGACTATCCGGGATGGGGACCCAGTACTTC. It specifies CASRLSGMGTQYF.

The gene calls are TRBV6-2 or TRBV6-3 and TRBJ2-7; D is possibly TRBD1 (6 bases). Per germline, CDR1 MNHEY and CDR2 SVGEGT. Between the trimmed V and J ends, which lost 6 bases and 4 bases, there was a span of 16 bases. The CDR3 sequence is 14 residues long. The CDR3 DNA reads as TGTGCCAGCAGCCGACAGGACGGCTGGTACGAGCAGTACTTC. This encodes CASSRQDGWYEQYF.

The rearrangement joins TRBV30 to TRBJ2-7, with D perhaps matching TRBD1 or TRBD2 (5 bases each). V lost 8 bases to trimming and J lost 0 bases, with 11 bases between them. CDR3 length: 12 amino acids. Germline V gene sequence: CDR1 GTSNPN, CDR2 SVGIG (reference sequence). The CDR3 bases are TGTGCCGGGGGTAGGTCCTCCTACGAGCAGTACTTC. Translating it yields CAGGRSSYEQYF.

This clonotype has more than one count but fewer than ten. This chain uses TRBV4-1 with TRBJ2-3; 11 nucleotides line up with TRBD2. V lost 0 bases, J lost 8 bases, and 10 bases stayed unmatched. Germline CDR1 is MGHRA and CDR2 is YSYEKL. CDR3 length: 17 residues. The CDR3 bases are TGCGCCAGCAGCCAAGAGATAGTGACTAGCGGGATAGGTACGCAGTATTTT. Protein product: CASSQEIVTSGIGTQYF.

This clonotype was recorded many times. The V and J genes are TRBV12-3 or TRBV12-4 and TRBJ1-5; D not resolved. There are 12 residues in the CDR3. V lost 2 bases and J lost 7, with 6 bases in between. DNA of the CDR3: TGTGCCAGCAGTTTACCCGGGCAGCCCCAGCATTTT. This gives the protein CASSLPGQPQHF.

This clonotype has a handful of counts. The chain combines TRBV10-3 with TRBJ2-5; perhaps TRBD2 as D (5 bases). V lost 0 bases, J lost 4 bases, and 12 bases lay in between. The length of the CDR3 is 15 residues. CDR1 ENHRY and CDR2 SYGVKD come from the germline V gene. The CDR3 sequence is CAISESVGAGETQYF. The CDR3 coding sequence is TGTGCCATCAGTGAGTCTGTAGGCGCGGGAGAGACCCAGTACTTC.

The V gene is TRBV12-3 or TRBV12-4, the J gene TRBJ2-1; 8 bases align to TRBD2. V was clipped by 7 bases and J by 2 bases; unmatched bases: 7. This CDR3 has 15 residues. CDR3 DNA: TGTGCCAGCACGCGGGGTAGCGGGGCCTACAATGAGCAGTTCTTC. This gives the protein CASTRGSGAYNEQFF.

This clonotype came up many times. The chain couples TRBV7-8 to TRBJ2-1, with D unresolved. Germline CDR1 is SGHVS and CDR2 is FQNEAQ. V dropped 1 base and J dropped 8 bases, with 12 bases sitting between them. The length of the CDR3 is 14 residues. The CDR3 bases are TGTGCCAGCAGCTTAGTTGGAGCTGGGCATGAGCAGTTCTTC. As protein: CASSLVGAGHEQFF.

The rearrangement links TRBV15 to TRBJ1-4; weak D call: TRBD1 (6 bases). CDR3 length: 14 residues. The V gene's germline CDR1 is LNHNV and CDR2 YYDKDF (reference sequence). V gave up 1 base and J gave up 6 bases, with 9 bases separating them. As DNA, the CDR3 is TGTGCCACCAGCAGAGTAGGACAGTATGAAAAACTGTTTTTT. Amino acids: CATSRVGQYEKLFF.

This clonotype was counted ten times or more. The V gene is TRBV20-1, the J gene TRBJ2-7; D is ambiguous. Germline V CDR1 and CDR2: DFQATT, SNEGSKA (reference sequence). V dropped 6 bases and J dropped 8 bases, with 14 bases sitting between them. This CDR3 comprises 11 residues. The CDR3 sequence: CSADRAAKQYF. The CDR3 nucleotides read TGCAGTGCAGACCGGGCCGCGAAGCAGTACTTC.

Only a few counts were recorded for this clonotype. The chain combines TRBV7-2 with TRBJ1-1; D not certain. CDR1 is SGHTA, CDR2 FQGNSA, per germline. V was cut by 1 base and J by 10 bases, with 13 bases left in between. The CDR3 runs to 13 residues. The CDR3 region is CASSLGVRGIAFF. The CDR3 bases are TGTGCCAGCAGCTTAGGGGTCCGGGGTATAGCTTTCTTT.

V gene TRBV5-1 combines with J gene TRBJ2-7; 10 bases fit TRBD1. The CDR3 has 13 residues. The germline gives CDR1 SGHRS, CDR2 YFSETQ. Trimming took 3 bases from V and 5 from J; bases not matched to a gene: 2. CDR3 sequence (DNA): TGCGCCAGCAGCTCCGGGACAGGGGACGAGCAGTACTTC. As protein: CASSSGTGDEQYF.

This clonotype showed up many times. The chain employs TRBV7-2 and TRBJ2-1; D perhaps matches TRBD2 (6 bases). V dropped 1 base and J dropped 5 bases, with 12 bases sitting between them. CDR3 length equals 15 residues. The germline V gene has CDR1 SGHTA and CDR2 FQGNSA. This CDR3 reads CASSLEGSGNNEQFF. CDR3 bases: TGTGCCAGCAGCTTAGAGGGTAGCGGAAACAATGAGCAGTTCTTC.

In nucleotides, the CDR3 is TGTGCCAGCAGTTACTGGGGCAGATCAACCGGGGAGCTGTTTTTT. Its protein product is CASSYWGRSTGELFF. J is TRBJ2-2 and V is TRBV6-2 or TRBV6-3; TRBD1 might be the D (5 bases). This CDR3 comprises 15 residues. Germline V gene lookup returns CDR1 MNHEY and CDR2 SVGEGT. Between the trimmed V and J ends, which lost 1 base and 5 bases, there was a span of 11 bases.

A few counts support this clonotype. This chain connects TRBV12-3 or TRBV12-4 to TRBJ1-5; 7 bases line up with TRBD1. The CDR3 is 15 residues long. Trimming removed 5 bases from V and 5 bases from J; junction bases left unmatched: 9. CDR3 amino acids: CASSGGDRTHQPQHF. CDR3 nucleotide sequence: TGTGCCAGCAGTGGGGGGGACAGAACTCATCAGCCCCAGCATTTT.

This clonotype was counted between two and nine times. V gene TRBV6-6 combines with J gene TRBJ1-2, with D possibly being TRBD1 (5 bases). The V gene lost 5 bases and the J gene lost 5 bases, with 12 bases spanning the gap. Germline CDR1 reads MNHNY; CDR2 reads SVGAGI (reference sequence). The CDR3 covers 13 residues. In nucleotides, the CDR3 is TGTGCCAGCAGTCCCGCTGGGGGGTATGGCTACACCTTC. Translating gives CASSPAGGYGYTF.

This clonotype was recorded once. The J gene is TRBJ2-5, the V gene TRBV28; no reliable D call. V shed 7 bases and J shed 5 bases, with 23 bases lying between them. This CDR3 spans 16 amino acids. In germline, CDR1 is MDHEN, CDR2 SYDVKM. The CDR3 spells CASTHARFLVQETQYF. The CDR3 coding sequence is TGTGCCAGCACACACGCGAGGTTTCTCGTCCAGGAGACCCAGTACTTC.

Here the CDR3 DNA reads TGTGCCAGCCGACCCCGGACTAGCGGGAACTCCGAGCAGTACTTC. Amino acid sequence: CASRPRTSGNSEQYF. The chain is built from TRBV27 and TRBJ2-7; TRBD2 aligns across 12 bases. Unmatched junction bases numbered 11, after V lost 8 bases and J lost 6 bases. The germline V gene has CDR1 MNHEY and CDR2 SMNVEV (reference sequence). The CDR3 totals 15 residues.

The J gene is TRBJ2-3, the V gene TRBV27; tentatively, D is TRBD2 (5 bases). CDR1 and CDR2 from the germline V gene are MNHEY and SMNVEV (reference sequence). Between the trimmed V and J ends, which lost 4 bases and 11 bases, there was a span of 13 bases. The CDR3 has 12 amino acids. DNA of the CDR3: TGTGCCAGCAGTTCGCGGACTTGGGTGCAGTATTTT. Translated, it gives CASSSRTWVQYF.

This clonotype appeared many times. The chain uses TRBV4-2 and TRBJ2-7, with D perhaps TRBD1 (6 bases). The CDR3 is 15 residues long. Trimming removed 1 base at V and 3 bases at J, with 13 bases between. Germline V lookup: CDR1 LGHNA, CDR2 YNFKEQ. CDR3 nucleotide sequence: TGTGCCAGCAGCCAAGTGACAGGTCAGAACTACGAGCAGTACTTC. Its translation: CASSQVTGQNYEQYF.